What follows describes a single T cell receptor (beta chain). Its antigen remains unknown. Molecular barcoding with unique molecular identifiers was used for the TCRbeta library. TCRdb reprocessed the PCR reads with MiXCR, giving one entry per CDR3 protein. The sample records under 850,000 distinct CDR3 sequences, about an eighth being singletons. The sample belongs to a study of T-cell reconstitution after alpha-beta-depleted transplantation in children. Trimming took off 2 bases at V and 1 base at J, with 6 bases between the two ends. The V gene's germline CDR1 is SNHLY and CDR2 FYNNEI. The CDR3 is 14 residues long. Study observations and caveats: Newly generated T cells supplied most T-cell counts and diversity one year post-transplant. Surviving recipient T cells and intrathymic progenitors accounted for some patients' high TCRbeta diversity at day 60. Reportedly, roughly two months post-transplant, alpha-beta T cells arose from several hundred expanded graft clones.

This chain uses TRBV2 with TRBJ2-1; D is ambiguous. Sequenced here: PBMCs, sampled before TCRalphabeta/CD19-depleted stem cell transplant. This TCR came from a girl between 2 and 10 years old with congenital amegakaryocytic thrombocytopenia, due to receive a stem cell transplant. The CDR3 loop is CASSERTSYNEQFF. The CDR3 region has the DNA TGTGCCAGCAGTGAACGTACTTCCTACAATGAGCAGTTCTTC.